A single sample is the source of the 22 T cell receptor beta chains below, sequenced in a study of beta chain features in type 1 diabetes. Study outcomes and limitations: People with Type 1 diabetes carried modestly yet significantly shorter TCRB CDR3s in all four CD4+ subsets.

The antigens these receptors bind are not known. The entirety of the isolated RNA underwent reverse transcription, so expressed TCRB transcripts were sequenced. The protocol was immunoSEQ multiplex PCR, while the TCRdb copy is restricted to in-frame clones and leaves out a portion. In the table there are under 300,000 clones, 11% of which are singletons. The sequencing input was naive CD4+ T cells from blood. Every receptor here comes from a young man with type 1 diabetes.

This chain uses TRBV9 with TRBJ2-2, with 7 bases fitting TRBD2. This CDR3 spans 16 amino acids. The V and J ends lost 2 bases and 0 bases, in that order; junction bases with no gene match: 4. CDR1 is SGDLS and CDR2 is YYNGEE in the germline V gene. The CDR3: CASSVQTSANTGELFF. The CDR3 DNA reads TGTGCCAGCAGCGTCCAAACTAGCGCGAACACCGGGGAGCTGTTTTTT. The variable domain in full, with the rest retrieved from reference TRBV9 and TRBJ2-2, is DSGVTQTPKHLITATGQRVTLRCSPRSGDLSVYWYQQSLDQGLQFLIQYYNGEERAKGNILERFSAQQFPDLHSELNLSSLELGDSALYFCASSVQTSANTGELFFGEGSRLTVL.

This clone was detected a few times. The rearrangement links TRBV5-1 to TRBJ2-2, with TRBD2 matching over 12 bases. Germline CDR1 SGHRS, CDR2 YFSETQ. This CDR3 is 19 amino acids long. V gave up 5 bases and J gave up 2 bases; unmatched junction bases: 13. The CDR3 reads CASRMAATSGGGNTGELFF. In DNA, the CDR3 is TGCGCCAGCAGGATGGCCGCGACTAGCGGGGGAGGCAACACCGGGGAGCTGTTTTTT.

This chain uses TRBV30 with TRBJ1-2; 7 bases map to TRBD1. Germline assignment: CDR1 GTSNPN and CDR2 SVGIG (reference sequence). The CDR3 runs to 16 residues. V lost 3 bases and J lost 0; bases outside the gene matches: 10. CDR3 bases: TGTGCCTGGAGCGCAAGCTCCGGGACAGCTAACTATGGCTACACCTTC. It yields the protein CAWSASSGTANYGYTF.

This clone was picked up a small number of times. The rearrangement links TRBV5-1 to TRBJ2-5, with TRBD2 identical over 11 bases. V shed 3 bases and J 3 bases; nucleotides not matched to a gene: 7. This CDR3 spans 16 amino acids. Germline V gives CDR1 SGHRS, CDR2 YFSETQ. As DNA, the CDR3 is TGCGCCAGCAGCTCCCAACTAGCGGGGGCGGAAGAGACCCAGTACTTC. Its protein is CASSSQLAGAEETQYF.

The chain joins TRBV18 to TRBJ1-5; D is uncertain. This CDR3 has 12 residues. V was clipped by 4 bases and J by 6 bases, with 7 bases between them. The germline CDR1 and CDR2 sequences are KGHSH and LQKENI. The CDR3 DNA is TGTGCCAGCTCACTTCCAGGTCAGCCCCAGCATTTT. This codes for CASSLPGQPQHF. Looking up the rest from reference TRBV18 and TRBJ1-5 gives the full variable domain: NAGVMQNPRHLVRRRGQEARLRCSPMKGHSHVYWYRQLPEEGLKFMVYLQKENIIDESGMPKERFSAEFPKEGPSILRIQQVVRGDSAAYFCASSLPGQPQHFGDGTRLSIL.

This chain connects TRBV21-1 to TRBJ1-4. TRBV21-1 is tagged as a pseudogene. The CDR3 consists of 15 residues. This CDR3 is CASSYGREDREKLFF. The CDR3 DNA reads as TGTGCCAGCAGCTATGGGAGGGAGGATCGTGAAAAACTGTTTTTT.

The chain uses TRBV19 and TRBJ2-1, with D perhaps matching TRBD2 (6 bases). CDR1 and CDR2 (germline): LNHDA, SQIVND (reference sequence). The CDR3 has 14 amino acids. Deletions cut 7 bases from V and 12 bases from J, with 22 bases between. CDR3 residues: CASTDTRTTIVQFF. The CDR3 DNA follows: TGTGCCAGTACTGACACCCGGACTACAATTGTGCAGTTCTTC.

The CDR3 protein is CSVEDATWYEDYGYTF. The CDR3 DNA follows: TGCAGCGTTGAAGATGCTACCTGGTACGAGGACTATGGCTACACCTTC. The chain recombines TRBV29-1 with TRBJ1-2; D gene unclear. Germline V gene sequence: CDR1 SQVTM, CDR2 ANQGSEA. Trimming took 0 bases from V and 3 from J, leaving 17 bases between them. CDR3 length equals 16 residues.

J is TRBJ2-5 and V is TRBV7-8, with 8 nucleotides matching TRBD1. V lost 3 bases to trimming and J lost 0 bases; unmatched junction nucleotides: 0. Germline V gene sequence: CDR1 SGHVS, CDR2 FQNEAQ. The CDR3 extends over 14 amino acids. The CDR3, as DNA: TGTGCCAGCAGCTTGACAGGGGACCAAGAGACCCAGTACTTC. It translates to CASSLTGDQETQYF.

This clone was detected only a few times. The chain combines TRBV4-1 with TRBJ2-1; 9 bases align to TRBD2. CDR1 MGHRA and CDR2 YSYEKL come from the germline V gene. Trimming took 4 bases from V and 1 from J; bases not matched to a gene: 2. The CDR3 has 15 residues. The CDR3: CASSPTSGSYNEQFF. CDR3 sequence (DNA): TGCGCCAGCAGCCCGACTAGCGGTTCCTACAATGAGCAGTTCTTC.

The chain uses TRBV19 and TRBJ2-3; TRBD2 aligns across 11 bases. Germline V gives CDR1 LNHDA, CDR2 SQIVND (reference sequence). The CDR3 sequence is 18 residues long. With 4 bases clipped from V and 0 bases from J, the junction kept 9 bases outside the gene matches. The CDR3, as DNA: TGTGCCAGTAGTAAAACTAGCGGGGGAATCCACAGCACAGATACGCAGTATTTT. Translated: CASSKTSGGIHSTDTQYF.

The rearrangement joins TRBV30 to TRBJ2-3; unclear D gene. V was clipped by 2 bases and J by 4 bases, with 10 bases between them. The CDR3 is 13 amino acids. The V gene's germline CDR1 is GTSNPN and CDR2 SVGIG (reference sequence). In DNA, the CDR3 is TGTGCCTGGAGTCTCGGGTTGGCAGATACGCAGTATTTT. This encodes CAWSLGLADTQYF.

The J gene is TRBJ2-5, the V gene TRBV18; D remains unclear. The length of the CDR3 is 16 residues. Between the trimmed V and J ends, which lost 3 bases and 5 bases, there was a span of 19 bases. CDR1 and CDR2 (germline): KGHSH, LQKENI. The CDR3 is CASSPLRSGNGETQYF. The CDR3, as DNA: TGTGCCAGCTCACCCCTAAGGTCGGGTAACGGGGAGACCCAGTACTTC.

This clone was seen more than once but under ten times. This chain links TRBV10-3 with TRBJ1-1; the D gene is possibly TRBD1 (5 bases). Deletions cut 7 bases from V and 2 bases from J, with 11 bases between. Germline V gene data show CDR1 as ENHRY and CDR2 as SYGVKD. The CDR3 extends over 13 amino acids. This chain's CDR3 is CAIKRTPNTEAFF. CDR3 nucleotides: TGTGCCATCAAAAGGACACCTAACACTGAAGCTTTCTTT.

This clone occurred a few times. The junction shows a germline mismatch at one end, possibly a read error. In DNA, the CDR3 is TGCGCCAGCGCTGGTATTGGGGGCGGCACCGGGGAGCTGTTTTTT. It encodes CASAGIGGGTGELFF. The genes are TRBV2 and TRBJ2-2, with D perhaps matching TRBD1 (6 bases). Looked up from germline, CDR1 is SNHLY and CDR2 is FYNNEI. The CDR3 runs to 15 residues. The full variable domain, with the rest looked up from reference TRBV2 and TRBJ2-2, is EPEVTQTPSHQVTQMGQEVILRCVPISNHLYFYWYRQILGQKVEFLVSFYNNEISEKSEIFDDQFSVERPDGSNFTLKIRSTKLEDSAMYFCASAGIGGGTGELFFGEGSRLTVL.

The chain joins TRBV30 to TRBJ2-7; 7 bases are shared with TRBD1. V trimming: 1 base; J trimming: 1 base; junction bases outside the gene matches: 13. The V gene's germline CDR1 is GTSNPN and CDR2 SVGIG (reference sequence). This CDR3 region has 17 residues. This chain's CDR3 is CAWSAGTRQGSSYEQYF. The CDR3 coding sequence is TGTGCCTGGAGTGCCGGGACCCGACAGGGCTCATCCTACGAGCAGTACTTC.

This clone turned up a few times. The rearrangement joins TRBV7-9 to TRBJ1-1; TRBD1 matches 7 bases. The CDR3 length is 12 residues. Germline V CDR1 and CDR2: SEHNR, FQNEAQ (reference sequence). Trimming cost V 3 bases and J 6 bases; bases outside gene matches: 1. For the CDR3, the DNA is TGTGCCAGCAGCTTGCAGGGGGCTGAAGCTTTCTTT. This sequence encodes CASSLQGAEAFF.

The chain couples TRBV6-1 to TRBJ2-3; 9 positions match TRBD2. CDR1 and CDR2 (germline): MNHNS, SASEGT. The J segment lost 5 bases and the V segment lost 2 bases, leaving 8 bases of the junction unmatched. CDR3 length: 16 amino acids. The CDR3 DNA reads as TGTGCCAGCAGTGAATACGGGCTAGCGGGGATAGATACGCAGTATTTT. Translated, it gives CASSEYGLAGIDTQYF.

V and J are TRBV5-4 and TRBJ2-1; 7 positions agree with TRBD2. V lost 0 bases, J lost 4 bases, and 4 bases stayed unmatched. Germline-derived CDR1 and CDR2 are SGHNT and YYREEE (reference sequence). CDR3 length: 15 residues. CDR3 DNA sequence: TGTGCCAGCAGCTTGGGACTAGCAGATTACAATGAGCAGTTCTTC. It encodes CASSLGLADYNEQFF.

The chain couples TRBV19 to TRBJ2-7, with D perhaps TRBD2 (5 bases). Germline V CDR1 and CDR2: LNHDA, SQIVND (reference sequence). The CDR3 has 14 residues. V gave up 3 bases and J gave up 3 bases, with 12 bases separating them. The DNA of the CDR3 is TGTGCCAGTAGTATCCGAGGGATGGTCTACGAGCAGTACTTC. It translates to CASSIRGMVYEQYF.

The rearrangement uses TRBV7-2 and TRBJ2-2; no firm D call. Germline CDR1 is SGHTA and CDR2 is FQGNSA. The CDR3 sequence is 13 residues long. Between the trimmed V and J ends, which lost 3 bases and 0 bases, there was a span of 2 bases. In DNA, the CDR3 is TGTGCCAGCAGCTTCGCGAACACCGGGGAGCTGTTTTTT. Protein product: CASSFANTGELFF.

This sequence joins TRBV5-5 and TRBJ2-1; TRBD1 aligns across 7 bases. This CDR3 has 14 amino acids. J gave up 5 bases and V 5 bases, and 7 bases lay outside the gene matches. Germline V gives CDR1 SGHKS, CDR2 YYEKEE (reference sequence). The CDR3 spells CASSQMDRHNEQFF. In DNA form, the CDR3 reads TGTGCCAGCAGTCAAATGGACAGGCACAATGAGCAGTTCTTC.